The sequence of this T cell receptor (beta chain) was determined in a study of blood T cell dynamics during melanoma immunotherapy. Time point given: pre-treatment baseline. Prior systemic cancer therapy, immunosuppressant use and other active malignancies excluded patients. TCRdb's copy holds only in-frame clones and misses some; the assay was immunoSEQ multiplex PCR. The sample records approximately 15,000 clones, approximately 80% being singletons. This CDR3 comprises 15 residues. Germline V gene lookup returns CDR1 MNHEY and CDR2 SMNVEV (reference sequence). Sequencing was performed on blood, taken from a patient treated with checkpoint blockade. The chain has TRBV27 and TRBJ2-5, with TRBD1 as a possible D gene (8 bases). The DNA end favors TRBJ2-7, so the J call may be wrong. The clonotype originates from a human donor with melanoma. The CDR3 bases are TGTGCCAGCAGTTATACAGGGGGGGTATCCTACGAGCAGTACTTC. Protein sequence: CASSYTGGVSYEQYF.